The 3 T cell receptor beta chains in this list originate from one sample, sequenced in a study of T-cell reconstitution after alpha-beta-depleted transplantation in children. The authors prepared the TCRbeta library with unique molecular identifiers. TCRdb itself ran the PCR reads through MiXCR, one entry per CDR3 protein. Among hundreds of thousands of distinct CDR3 sequences listed, 15% to 20% were seen once. Sequencing used PBMCs from the stem cell graft donor, obtained from the stem cell graft. These TCRs come from a human donor who donated a stem cell graft to a child with acute myeloid leukemia.

This clonotype was counted ten times or more. CDR3 DNA sequence: TGCAGTGCCCTAGGGGGCGCGTTAATTCCCCTGACTGGCCGAGGAGCCCAGCATTTT. Translating it yields CSALGGALIPLTGRGAQHF. The genes are TRBV20-1 and TRBJ1-5, with TRBD1 identical over 7 bases. V was clipped by 6 bases and J by 11 bases; unmatched bases: 31. The CDR3 is 19 amino acids. Germline lookup yields CDR1 DFQATT and CDR2 SNEGSKA (reference sequence).

This clonotype was found many times. The V gene is TRBV29-1, the J gene TRBJ1-2, with 7 positions matching TRBD1. V shed 4 bases and J 2 bases; nucleotides not matched to a gene: 4. The CDR3 covers 13 residues. The germline V gene encodes CDR1 SQVTM and CDR2 ANQGSEA. CDR3: CSVASQGNYGYTF. In DNA, the CDR3 is TGCAGCGTTGCCTCACAGGGGAACTATGGCTACACCTTC.

This clonotype was counted at least ten times. The chain couples TRBV5-1 to TRBJ1-4; D is ambiguous. Trimming took off 0 bases at V and 3 bases at J, with 6 bases between the two ends. In germline, CDR1 is SGHRS, CDR2 YFSETQ. The CDR3 has 14 amino acids. The CDR3 loop reads CASSLEWANEKLFF. The CDR3 coding sequence is TGCGCCAGCAGCTTGGAGTGGGCTAATGAAAAACTGTTTTTT. Looking up the rest from reference TRBV5-1 and TRBJ1-4 gives the full variable domain: KAGVTQTPRYLIKTRGQQVTLSCSPISGHRSVSWYQQTPGQGLQFLFEYFSETQRNKGNFPGRFSGRQFSNSRSEMNVSTLELGDSALYLCASSLEWANEKLFFGSGTQLSVL.